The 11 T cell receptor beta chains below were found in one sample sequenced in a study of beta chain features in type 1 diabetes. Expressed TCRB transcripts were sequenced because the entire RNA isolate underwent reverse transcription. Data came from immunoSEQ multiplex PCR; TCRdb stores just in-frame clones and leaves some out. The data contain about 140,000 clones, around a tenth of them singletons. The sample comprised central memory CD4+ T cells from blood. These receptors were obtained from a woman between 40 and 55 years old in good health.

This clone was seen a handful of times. The CDR3 nucleotides read TGTGCCAGCAGCTCAAGGGGGACGGAGAACTATGGCTACACCTTC. Translating gives CASSSRGTENYGYTF. The genes are TRBV9 and TRBJ1-2; TRBD1 is a possible D gene (6 bases). Looked up from germline, CDR1 is SGDLS and CDR2 is YYNGEE. V lost 4 bases and J lost 2, with 15 bases in between. This CDR3 has 15 residues.

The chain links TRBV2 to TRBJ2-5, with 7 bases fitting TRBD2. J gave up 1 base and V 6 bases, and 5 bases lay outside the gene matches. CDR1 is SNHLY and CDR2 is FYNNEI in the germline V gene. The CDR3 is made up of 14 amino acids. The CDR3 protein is CASRASGAQETQYF. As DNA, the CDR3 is TGTGCCAGCAGGGCGAGCGGGGCCCAAGAGACCCAGTACTTC.

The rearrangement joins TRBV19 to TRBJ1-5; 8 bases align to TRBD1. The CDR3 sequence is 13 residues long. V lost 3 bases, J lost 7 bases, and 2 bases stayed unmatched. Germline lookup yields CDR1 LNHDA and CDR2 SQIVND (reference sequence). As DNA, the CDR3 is TGTGCCAGTAGTATGGACAGGGAACAGCCCCAGCATTTT. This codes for CASSMDREQPQHF.

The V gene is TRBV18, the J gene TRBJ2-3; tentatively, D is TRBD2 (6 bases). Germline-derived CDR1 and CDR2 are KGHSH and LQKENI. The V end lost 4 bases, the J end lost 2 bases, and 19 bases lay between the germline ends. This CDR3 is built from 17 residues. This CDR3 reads CASSLEQPGLTTDTQYF. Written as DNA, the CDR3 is TGTGCCAGCTCACTGGAACAACCGGGACTTACCACAGATACGCAGTATTTT. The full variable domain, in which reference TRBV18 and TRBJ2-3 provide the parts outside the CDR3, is NAGVMQNPRHLVRRRGQEARLRCSPMKGHSHVYWYRQLPEEGLKFMVYLQKENIIDESGMPKERFSAEFPKEGPSILRIQQVVRGDSAAYFCASSLEQPGLTTDTQYFGPGTRLTVL.

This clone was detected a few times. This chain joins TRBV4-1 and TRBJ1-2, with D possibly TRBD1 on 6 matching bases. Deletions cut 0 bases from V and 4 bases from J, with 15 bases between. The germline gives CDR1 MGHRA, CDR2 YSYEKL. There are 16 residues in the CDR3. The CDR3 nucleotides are TGCGCCAGCAGCCAAGAAGGCTCGGGGGGGGCCTATGGCTACACCTTC. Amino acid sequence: CASSQEGSGGAYGYTF.

CDR3 loop: CASSIREGLEAFF. Written as DNA, the CDR3 is TGCGCCAGCAGCATCCGGGAGGGACTCGAAGCTTTCTTT. This chain links TRBV5-1 with TRBJ1-1; perhaps TRBD1 as D (5 bases). CDR1 is SGHRS and CDR2 is YFSETQ in the germline V gene. V was trimmed by 4 bases and J by 8 bases, leaving 15 bases between them. CDR3 length equals 13 residues.

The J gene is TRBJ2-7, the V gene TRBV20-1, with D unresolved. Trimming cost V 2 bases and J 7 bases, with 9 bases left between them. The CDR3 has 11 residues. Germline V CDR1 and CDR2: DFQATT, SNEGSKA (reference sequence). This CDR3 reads CSARSQAEQYF. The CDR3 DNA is TGCAGTGCTAGAAGTCAGGCAGAGCAGTACTTC.

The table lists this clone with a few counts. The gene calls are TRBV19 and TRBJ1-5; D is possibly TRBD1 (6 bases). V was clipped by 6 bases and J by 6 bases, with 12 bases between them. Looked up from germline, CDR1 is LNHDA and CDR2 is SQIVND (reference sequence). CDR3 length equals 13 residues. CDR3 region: CASRSTGLQPQHF. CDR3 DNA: TGTGCCAGTAGATCTACAGGGCTTCAGCCCCAGCATTTT.

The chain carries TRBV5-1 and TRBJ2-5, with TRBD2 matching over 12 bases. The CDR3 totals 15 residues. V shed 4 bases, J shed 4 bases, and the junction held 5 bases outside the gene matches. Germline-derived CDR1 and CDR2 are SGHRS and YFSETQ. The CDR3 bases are TGCGCCAGCAGCCTAGCGGGGGGGCCTCGAGAGACCCAGTACTTC. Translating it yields CASSLAGGPRETQYF.

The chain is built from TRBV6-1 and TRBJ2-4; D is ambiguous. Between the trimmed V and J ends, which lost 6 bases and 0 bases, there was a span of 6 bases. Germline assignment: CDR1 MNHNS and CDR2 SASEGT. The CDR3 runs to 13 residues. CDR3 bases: TGTGCCAGCAGAGAGATAGCCAAAAACATTCAGTACTTC. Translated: CASREIAKNIQYF.

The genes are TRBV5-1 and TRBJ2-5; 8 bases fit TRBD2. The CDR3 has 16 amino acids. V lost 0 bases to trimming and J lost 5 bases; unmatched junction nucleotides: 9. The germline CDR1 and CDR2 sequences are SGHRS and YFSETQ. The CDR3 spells CASSLGPGGADETQYF. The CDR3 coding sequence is TGCGCCAGCAGCTTGGGACCCGGGGGGGCCGACGAGACCCAGTACTTC. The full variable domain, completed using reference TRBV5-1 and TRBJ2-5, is KAGVTQTPRYLIKTRGQQVTLSCSPISGHRSVSWYQQTPGQGLQFLFEYFSETQRNKGNFPGRFSGRQFSNSRSEMNVSTLELGDSALYLCASSLGPGGADETQYFGPGTRLLVL.